The clone carrying this T cell receptor (beta chain) appeared many times. This sample was taken from a study of T cells in Graves' hyperthyroidism and ophthalmopathy. Germline CDR1 and CDR2: SQVTM and ANQGSEA. The CDR3 consists of 14 residues. Trimming cost V 2 bases and J 1 base, with 12 bases left between them. TCR beta CDR3 regions were amplified from RNA. TCR CDR3 underwent first-round RT-PCR with the HTBI primer set. TCRdb re-called the multiplex PCR reads through MiXCR, storing one row per CDR3 protein. Altogether around 620,000 distinct CDR3 sequences are present, around 16% being singletons, with the ten largest covering around 4%.

The source material was blood. This receptor was taken from a woman aged 30 to 39 with Graves' hyperthyroidism. The chain carries TRBV29-1 and TRBJ2-7; no clear D gene. The CDR3 coding sequence is TGCAGCGTTGAATACCCAGACAAGTCCTACGAGCAGTACTTC. It codes for CSVEYPDKSYEQYF.